Included here is one TCR beta chain sequence, with context. These data come from a study of Graves' ophthalmopathy and Graves' hyperthyroidism. About the study: The blood sample was drawn at first diagnosis and before any treatment.

The V segment lost 3 bases and the J segment 3 bases; nucleotides outside the gene matches: 10. Germline CDR1 is LNHNV and CDR2 is YYDKDF (reference sequence). CDR3 length equals 16 residues. Exclusion criteria comprised other autoimmune diseases, uncontrolled infections, pregnancy or lactation in patients. Establishment of the diagnosis relied upon clinical symptoms, serum thyroxine, TRAb, thyroid ultrasound and orbital computed tomography. PBMCs came from more than 7.5 ml of fresh peripheral blood. The sequenced template was RNA, covering the TCR beta CDR3 region. RT-PCR in the first round used HTBI primers; a second-round multiplex PCR followed. TCRdb used MiXCR to reprocess the multiplex PCR reads, holding one entry per CDR3 protein. The sample yields nearly 400,000 distinct CDR3 sequences, around 18% seen once.

The sample taken for sequencing was peripheral blood. The chain links TRBV15 to TRBJ2-7; TRBD2 aligns across 8 bases. This receptor was obtained from a woman aged 18 to 35 with Graves' ophthalmopathy. CDR3 loop: CATSREPGLGYYEQYF. The CDR3 DNA follows: TGTGCCACCAGCAGGGAACCGGGACTAGGCTACTACGAGCAGTACTTC.